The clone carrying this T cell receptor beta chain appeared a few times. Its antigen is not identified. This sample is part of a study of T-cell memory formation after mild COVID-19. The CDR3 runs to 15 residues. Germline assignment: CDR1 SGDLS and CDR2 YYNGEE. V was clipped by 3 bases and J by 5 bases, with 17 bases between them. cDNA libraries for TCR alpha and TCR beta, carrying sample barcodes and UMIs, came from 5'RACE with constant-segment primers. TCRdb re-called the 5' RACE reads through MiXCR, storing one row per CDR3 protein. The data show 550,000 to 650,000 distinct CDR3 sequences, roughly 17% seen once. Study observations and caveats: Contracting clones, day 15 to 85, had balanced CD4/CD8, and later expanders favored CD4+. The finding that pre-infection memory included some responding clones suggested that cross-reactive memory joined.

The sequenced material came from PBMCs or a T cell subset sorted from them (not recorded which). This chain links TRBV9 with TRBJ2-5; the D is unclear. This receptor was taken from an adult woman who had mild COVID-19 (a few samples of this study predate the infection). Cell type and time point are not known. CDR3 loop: CASSEANRVWETQYF. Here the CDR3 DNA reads TGTGCCAGCAGCGAGGCTAACCGGGTATGGGAGACCCAGTACTTC.